These 15 T cell receptor beta chains were sequenced from one sample in a study of T cell repertoires in cytomegalovirus infection (dated by TCRdb to about 2019). These receptors have no identified antigens. These reads were obtained on an Illumina HiSeq 1500. TCRdb reworked the public reads: Q25 trimming with fastp, MiXCR clone assembly, productive beta chains retained. Rows matching on CDR3 protein sequence are summarized as one entry with the most common DNA and genes. In this sample the table shows about 830,000 distinct CDR3 sequences, around a third of which occur a single time. The ten largest clones capture over 10% of the sample. This specimen's treatment or condition label, interpreted: in vitro stimulation with specific CMV peptide epitopes to enrich CMV-specific T cells. The sample was cultured CD8+ T cells from PBMCs, taken from culture after CMV antigen stimulation. These receptors were taken from a human donor in good health (CMV status not recorded). Some clones in this sample may be carry-over from other donors' samples.

The J gene is TRBJ1-1, the V gene TRBV12-3 or TRBV12-4; D is uncertain. This CDR3 comprises 13 residues. Trimming took 7 bases from V and 1 from J, leaving 10 bases between them. In DNA, the CDR3 is TGTGCCAGCACCACGGCTTCGAACACTGAAGCTTTCTTT. Translating gives CASTTASNTEAFF.

This clonotype was found a few times. The chain employs TRBV12-3 or TRBV12-4 and TRBJ1-1; D not resolved. The CDR3 totals 12 residues. Trimming took off 1 base at V and 7 bases at J, with 7 bases between the two ends. The CDR3 nucleotides read TGTGCCAGCAGTTTAGAAGGTCTTGAAGCTTTCTTT. Residues: CASSLEGLEAFF.

The sample holds a few counts of this clonotype. The chain combines TRBV12-3 or TRBV12-4 with TRBJ1-1, with D perhaps matching TRBD1 (5 bases). V was cut by 7 bases and J by 2 bases, with 11 bases left in between. CDR3 length: 13 amino acids. CDR3 in DNA: TGTGCCAGCACAATGACAGAAAACACTGAAGCTTTCTTT. Residues: CASTMTENTEAFF.

As concerns this clonotype: As the CDR3 is not closed by the conserved phenylalanine or tryptophan, this likely results from a read error. The gene calls are TRBV6-1 and TRBJ2-3; no firm D call. Germline V gene data show CDR1 as MNHNS and CDR2 as SASEGT. Trimming pared 5 bases from V and 3 bases from J, leaving 12 bases between. The CDR3 covers 14 residues. In DNA form, the CDR3 reads TGTGCCAGCAGTTACACCCGAGAGACAGATACGCAGTATTCT. Protein sequence: CASSYTRETDTQYS.

Details on this clonotype: This sequence may be a read error, since a much larger clone differs from it by one base. The conserved phenylalanine or tryptophan normally closing the CDR3 is absent here, so this likely arose from a read error. This chain connects TRBV24-1 to TRBJ2-1, with 7 positions matching TRBD1. This CDR3 region has 12 residues. Germline V gene lookup returns CDR1 KGHDR and CDR2 SFDVKD. V lost 7 bases, J lost 5 bases, and 1 base stayed unmatched. The CDR3 reads CATRDRHNEQFY. The CDR3 bases are TGTGCCACCAGGGACAGGCACAATGAGCAGTTCTAC.

The genes are TRBV5-8 and TRBJ2-1, with TRBD2 matching over 8 bases. CDR3 length: 13 amino acids. J was trimmed by 7 bases and V by 4 bases; bases with no gene match: 4. Germline lookup yields CDR1 SGHTS and CDR2 YDEGEE. CDR3 DNA: TGTGCCAGCAGCCCGGGAGGGTGGAATGAGCAGTTCTTC. Translation gives CASSPGGWNEQFF.

This clonotype was found many times. The V gene is TRBV2, the J gene TRBJ2-2, with D perhaps assigned TRBD1 or TRBD2 (5 bases each). Trimming took off 7 bases at V and 4 bases at J, with 13 bases between the two ends. The germline CDR1 and CDR2 sequences are SNHLY and FYNNEI. The CDR3 extends over 14 amino acids. The CDR3 DNA reads as TGTGCCAGCATTATACGGGGCGGCACCGGGGAGCTGTTTTTT. Translating gives CASIIRGGTGELFF.

The gene calls are TRBV6-6 and TRBJ1-4; 10 bases are a match to TRBD1. The J segment lost 4 bases and the V segment lost 8 bases, leaving 4 bases of the junction unmatched. The germline V gene encodes CDR1 MNHNY and CDR2 SVGAGI (reference sequence). The CDR3 extends over 14 amino acids. The CDR3 loop is CASEGTGDNEKLFF. The CDR3 bases are TGTGCCAGCGAGGGGACAGGGGATAATGAAAAACTGTTTTTT.

This clonotype was seen many times. The chain couples TRBV7-6 to TRBJ1-1, with D tentatively TRBD1 (5 bases). V lost 8 bases, J lost 4 bases, and 17 bases lay in between. This CDR3 is built from 14 residues. Germline values: CDR1 SGHVS, CDR2 FNYEAQ. CDR3 amino acids: CASYPGERGTEAFF. The CDR3 DNA is TGTGCCAGCTACCCGGGGGAGAGGGGCACTGAAGCTTTCTTT.

The chain has TRBV7-2 and TRBJ2-1, with D maybe TRBD1 (6 bases). V dropped 3 bases and J dropped 7 bases, with 10 bases sitting between them. The CDR3 sequence is 13 residues long. CDR1 and CDR2 (germline): SGHTA, FQGNSA. CDR3 sequence: CASSLNQGNEQFF. The CDR3 DNA follows: TGTGCCAGCAGCTTGAATCAGGGGAATGAGCAGTTCTTC.

This chain joins TRBV11-3 and TRBJ2-7; D gene ambiguous. CDR1 is SGHNT, CDR2 YENEEA, per germline. V lost 3 bases and J 4 bases, leaving 4 bases between the germline ends. CDR3 length equals 11 residues. In nucleotides, the CDR3 is TGTGCCAGCAGCTTGTGTTACGAGCAGTACTTC. Translated: CASSLCYEQYF. Together with reference TRBV11-3 and TRBJ2-7, the CDR3 gives the full variable domain: EAGVVQSPRYKIIEKKQPVAFWCNPISGHNTLYWYLQNLGQGPELLIRYENEEAVDDSQLPKDRFSAERLKGVDSTLKIQPAELGDSAVYLCASSLCYEQYFGPGTRLTVT.

The gene calls are TRBV9 and TRBJ1-2; D possibly corresponds to TRBD1 (5 bases). The germline CDR1 and CDR2 sequences are SGDLS and YYNGEE. Trimming removed 0 bases from V and 6 bases from J, with 15 bases in between. The CDR3 sequence is 15 residues long. The CDR3 loop reads CASSVGRGRENGYTF. As DNA, the CDR3 is TGTGCCAGCAGCGTAGGAAGGGGCAGGGAGAATGGCTACACCTTC.

The rearrangement uses TRBV12-3 or TRBV12-4 and TRBJ2-1; 11 bases are a match to TRBD1. The CDR3 runs to 14 residues. With 9 bases clipped from V and 4 bases from J, the junction kept 5 bases outside the gene matches. The CDR3: CASWDRGIYNEQFF. DNA of the CDR3: TGTGCCAGTTGGGACAGGGGGATTTACAATGAGCAGTTCTTC.

The rearrangement links TRBV27 to TRBJ2-7; the D gene is possibly TRBD1 (6 bases). With 5 bases removed from V and 0 bases from J, the gap between germline ends came to 14 bases. CDR1 is MNHEY, CDR2 SMNVEV, per germline (reference sequence). CDR3 length: 15 residues. The CDR3 DNA reads as TGTGCCAGCAGTCCGTATCAGGGGAACTCCTACGAGCAGTACTTC. This codes for CASSPYQGNSYEQYF.

V usage is TRBV5-1 and J usage is TRBJ1-4; D possibly corresponds to TRBD1 (6 bases). The CDR3 covers 15 residues. Trimming left V 0 bases short and J 6 bases short, with 12 bases between. Germline CDR1 SGHRS, CDR2 YFSETQ. CDR3 region: CASSLAGGLYEKLFF. The CDR3 nucleotides read TGCGCCAGCAGCTTGGCCGGGGGGCTGTATGAAAAACTGTTTTTT.